This TCR delta chain was documented in a study of gamma-delta T cells after stem cell transplantation (dated by TCRdb to about 2016). Concerning this clone: Its antigen target is currently unknown. One base away there is no much larger clone; base qualities are not given.

The method behind the library was RT-PCR. Sequencing instrument: Illumina MiSeq. TCRdb processed the public reads again with the CATT caller, after which rows with matching DNA were combined. Here the sample has about 2,000 delta-chain clones; approximately 4.2% occur a single time. The top ten constitute about 33% of the sample. The sample was gamma-delta T cells. The sequence derives from a human donor. It is not recorded whose cells these are; they may come from a transplant donor.

The CDR3 loop reads CACDSLTAGDKLIF. The bases are TGTGCCTGTGACTCGCTTACTGCTGGCGATAAACTCATCTTT. The rearranged segments are TRDV2 and TRDJ1; the D segment cannot be called with confidence. Between the V and J ends, shortened by 3 bases and 4 bases respectively, the junction contains 14 bases. There are 14 amino acids in the CDR3, from cysteine to phenylalanine inclusive. Kept here is only the CDR3 DNA, which spans 42 bases and is read in frame from base 1. CDR1 and CDR2 were assigned from the germline V gene as GEAIGNYY and EKD.